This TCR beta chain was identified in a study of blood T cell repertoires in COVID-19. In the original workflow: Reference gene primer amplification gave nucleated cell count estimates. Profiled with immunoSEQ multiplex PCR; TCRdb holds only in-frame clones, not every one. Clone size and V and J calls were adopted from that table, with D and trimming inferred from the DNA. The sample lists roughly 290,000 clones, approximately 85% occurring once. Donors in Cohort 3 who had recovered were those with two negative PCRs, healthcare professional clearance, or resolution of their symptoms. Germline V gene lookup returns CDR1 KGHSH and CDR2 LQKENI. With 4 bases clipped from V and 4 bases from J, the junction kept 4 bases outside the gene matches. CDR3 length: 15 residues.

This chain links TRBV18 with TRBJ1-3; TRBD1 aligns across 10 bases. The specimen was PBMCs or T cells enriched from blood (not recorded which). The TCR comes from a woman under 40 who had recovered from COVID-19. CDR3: CASSLGTGEGNTIYF. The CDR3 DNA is TGTGCCAGCTCACTGGGGACAGGGGAAGGAAACACCATATATTTT.